The source of this T cell receptor beta chain is a study of T-cell memory formation after mild COVID-19. Study findings and constraints: Cross-reactive memory seemingly joined, as some responding clones were found in pre-infection memory. Contracting clones localized mainly to CM and EM when CD4+ and mainly to EMRA when CD8+.

About this clonotype: The target antigen is unknown.

TCRdb itself ran the 5' RACE reads through MiXCR, one entry per CDR3 protein. The table lists about 400,000 distinct CDR3 sequences, roughly 14% of them singletons. This CDR3 spans 12 amino acids. Germline CDR1 reads WSHSY; CDR2 reads SAAADI. Trimming shortened V by 6 bases and J by 4 bases, and 9 bases separated the two germline ends. Sample: PBMCs or a T cell subset sorted from them (not recorded which). V gene TRBV10-2 combines with J gene TRBJ2-5; D is unclear. The TCR comes from a man between 18 and 29 years old who had mild COVID-19 (a few samples of this study predate the infection). Cell type and time point are not known. Written as DNA, the CDR3 is TGCGCCAGCAGCCCCGCGCTAGAGACCCAGTACTTC. It yields the protein CASSPALETQYF.